The 3 T cell receptor beta chains below come from one sample, sequenced in a study of T cell responses to AZD1222 COVID-19 vaccine. Only in-frame clones appear in the TCRdb table, and some are missing; sequencing was by immunoSEQ multiplex PCR. The repertoire holds roughly 110,000 clones, roughly nine tenths seen once, with roughly 5.1% in the top ten. Sequencing used peripheral blood, obtained on day 0 of AZD1222 vaccination. These receptors were taken from an adult in good health.

The chain has TRBV29-1 and TRBJ1-2; TRBD1 is a possible D gene (6 bases). Trimming removed 6 bases from V and 4 bases from J, with 15 bases in between. The germline gives CDR1 SQVTM, CDR2 ANQGSEA. The CDR3 length is 13 residues. The CDR3 reads CSVHREEAYGYTF. CDR3 in DNA: TGCAGCGTCCACAGGGAGGAGGCCTATGGCTACACCTTC.

The rearrangement links TRBV10-3 to TRBJ2-2; D remains unclear. Germline assignment: CDR1 ENHRY and CDR2 SYGVKD. V was cut by 3 bases and J by 3 bases, with 2 bases left in between. CDR3 size: 12 residues. The CDR3 coding sequence is TGTGCCATCAGTGAATACACCGGGGAGCTGTTTTTT. Translation: CAISEYTGELFF.

This clone was observed a few times. Other DNA sequences from this sample encode an identical CDR3 as well. CDR3 sequence reads: CASSERRGRDYEQYF. The CDR3 nucleotides are TGTGCCAGCAGTGAACGCAGGGGCCGCGACTACGAGCAGTACTTC. The genes are TRBV6-1 and TRBJ2-7; weak D call: TRBD1 (6 bases). The length of the CDR3 is 15 residues. CDR1 and CDR2 from the germline V gene are MNHNS and SASEGT. V gave up 2 bases and J gave up 3 bases, with 14 bases separating them.